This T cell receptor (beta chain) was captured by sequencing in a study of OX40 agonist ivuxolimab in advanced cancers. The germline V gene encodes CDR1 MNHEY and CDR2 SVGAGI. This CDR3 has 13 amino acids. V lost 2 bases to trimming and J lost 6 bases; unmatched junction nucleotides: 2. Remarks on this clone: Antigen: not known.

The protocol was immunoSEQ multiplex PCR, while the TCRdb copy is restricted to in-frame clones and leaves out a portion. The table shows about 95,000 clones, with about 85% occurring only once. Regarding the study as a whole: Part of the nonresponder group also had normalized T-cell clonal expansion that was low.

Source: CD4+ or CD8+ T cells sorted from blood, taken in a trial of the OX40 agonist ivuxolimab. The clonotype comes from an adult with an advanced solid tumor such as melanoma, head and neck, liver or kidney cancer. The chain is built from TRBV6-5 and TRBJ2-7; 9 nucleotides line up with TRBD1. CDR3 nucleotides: TGTGCCAGCAGTTACGGACAGGGGACCGAGCAGTACTTC. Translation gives CASSYGQGTEQYF.